This T cell receptor (beta chain) is drawn from a study of T cell responses to AZD1222 COVID-19 vaccine. Study as a whole: Combined were second doses at about 4 or about 12 weeks.

Findings of the study overall: Spike-wide vaccine-associated CD4 TCRs dominated at 160-218 and 743-854. Donors were mostly white British, more females; clonal diversity possibly underestimated.

To note about this clone: Its antigen remains unidentified.

Here immunoSEQ multiplex PCR was the method, and the copy in TCRdb shows in-frame clones only, minus some. The profile covers under 200,000 clones, with about 94% appearing a single time and about 9% taken by the ten largest. The sequence came from an adult in good health. The source was peripheral blood, collected on day 0 of AZD1222 vaccination.

The CDR3 sequence is CASSQEGRLAGVQETQYF. DNA for the CDR3: TGTGCCAGCAGCCAAGAGGGAAGACTAGCGGGGGTCCAGGAGACCCAGTACTTC. The rearrangement links TRBV4-2 to TRBJ2-5, with 12 bases that match TRBD2. With V trimmed by 0 bases and J by 5 bases, 10 bases remained unmatched. The CDR3 length is 18 residues. Germline values: CDR1 LGHNA, CDR2 YNFKEQ.